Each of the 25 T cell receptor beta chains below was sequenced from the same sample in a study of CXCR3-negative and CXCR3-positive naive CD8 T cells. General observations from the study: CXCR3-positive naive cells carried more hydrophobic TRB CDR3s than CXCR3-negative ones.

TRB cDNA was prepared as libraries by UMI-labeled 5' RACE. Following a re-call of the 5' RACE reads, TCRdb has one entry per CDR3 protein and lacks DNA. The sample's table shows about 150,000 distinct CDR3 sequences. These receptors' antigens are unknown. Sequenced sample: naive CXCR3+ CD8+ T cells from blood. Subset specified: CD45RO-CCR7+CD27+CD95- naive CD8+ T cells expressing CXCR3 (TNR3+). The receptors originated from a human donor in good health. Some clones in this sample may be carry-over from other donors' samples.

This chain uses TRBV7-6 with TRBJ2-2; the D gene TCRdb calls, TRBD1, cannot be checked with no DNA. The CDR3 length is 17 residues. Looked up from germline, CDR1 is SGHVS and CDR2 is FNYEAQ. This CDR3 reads CASSSLTLDRGLGELFF.

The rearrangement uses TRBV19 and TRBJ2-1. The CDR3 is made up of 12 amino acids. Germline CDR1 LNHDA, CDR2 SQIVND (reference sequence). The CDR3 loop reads CASSISANEQFF.

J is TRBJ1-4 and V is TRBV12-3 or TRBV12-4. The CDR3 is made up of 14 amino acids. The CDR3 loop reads CASSSFATNEKLFF.

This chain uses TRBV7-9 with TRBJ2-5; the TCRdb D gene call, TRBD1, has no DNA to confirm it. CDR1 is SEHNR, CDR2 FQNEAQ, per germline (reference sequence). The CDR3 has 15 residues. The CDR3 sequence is CASSRPVGIGETQYF.

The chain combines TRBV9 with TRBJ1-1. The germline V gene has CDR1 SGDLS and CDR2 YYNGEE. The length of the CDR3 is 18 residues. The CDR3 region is CASSASRYTRHMNTEAFF. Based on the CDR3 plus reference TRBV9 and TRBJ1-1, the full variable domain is DSGVTQTPKHLITATGQRVTLRCSPRSGDLSVYWYQQSLDQGLQFLIQYYNGEERAKGNILERFSAQQFPDLHSELNLSSLELGDSALYFCASSASRYTRHMNTEAFFGQGTRLTVV.

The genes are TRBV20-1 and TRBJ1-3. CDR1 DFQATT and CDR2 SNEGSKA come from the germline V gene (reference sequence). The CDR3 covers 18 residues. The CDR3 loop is CSARPLEQTLSSGNTIYF.

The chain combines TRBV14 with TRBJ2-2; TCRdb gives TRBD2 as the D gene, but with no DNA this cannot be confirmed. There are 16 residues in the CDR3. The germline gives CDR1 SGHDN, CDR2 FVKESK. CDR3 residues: CASSQTSGGYTGELFF.

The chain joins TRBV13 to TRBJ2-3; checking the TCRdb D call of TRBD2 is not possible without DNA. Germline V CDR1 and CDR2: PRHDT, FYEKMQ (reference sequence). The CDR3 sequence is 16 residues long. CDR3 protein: CASSLSPGGLTDTQYF.

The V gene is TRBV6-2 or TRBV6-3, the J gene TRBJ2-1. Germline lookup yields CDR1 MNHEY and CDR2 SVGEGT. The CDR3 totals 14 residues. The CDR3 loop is CASSARIQYNEQFF.

CDR3 residues: CSARVAVLAGGLSSYNEQFF. V is TRBV20-1 and J is TRBJ2-1; TCRdb picks TRBD2, but there is no DNA to check that call. This CDR3 spans 20 amino acids. The germline V gene has CDR1 DFQATT and CDR2 SNEGSKA (reference sequence).

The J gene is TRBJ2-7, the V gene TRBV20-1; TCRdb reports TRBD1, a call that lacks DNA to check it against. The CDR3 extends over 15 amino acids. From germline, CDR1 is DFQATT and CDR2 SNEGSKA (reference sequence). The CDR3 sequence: CSARAPIDSSYEQYF.

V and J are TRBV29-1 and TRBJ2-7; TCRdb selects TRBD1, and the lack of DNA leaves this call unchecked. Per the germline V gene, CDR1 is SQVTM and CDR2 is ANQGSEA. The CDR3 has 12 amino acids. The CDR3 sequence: CSVEGQGYEQYF.

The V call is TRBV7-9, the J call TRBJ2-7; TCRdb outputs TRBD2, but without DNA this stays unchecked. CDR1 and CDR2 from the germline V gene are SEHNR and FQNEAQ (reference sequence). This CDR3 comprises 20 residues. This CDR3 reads CASSLTGERTSGSWSDEQYF.

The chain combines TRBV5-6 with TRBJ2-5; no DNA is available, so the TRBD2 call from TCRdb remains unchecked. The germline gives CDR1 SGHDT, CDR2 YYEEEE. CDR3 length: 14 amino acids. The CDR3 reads CASSQSGLQETQYF.

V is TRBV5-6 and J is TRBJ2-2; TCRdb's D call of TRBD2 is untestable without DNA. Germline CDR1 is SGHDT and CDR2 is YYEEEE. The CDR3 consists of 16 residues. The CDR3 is CASSLVPGRYGGELFF.

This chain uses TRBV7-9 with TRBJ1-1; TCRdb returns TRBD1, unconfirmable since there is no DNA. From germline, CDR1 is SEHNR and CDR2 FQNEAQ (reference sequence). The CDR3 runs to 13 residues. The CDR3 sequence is CASSPGRPEESFF.

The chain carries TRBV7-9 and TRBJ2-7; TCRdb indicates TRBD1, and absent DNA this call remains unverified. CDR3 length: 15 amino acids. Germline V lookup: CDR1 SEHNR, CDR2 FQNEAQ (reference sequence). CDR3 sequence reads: CASSPAGTDRMEQYF.

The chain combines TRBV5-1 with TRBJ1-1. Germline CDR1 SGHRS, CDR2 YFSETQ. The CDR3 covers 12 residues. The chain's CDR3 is CASFTEDTEAFF.

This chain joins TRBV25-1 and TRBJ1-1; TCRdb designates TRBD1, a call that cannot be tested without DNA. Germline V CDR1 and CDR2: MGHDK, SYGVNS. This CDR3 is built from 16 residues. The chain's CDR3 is CASSELRGARNTEAFF.

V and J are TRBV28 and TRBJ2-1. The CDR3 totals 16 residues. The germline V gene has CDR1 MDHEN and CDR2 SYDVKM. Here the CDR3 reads CASSSPMGMHYNEQFF.

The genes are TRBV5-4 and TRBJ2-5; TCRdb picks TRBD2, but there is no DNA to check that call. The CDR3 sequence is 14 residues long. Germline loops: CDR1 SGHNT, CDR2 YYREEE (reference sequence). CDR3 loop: CASSLFSGSETQYF.

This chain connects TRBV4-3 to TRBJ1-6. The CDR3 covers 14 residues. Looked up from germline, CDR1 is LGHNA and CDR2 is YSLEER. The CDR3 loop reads CASSQDRLNSPLHF.

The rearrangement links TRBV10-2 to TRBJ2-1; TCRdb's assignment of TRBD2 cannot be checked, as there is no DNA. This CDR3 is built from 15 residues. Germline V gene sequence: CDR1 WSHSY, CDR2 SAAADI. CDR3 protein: CASSPPGLGYNEQFF.

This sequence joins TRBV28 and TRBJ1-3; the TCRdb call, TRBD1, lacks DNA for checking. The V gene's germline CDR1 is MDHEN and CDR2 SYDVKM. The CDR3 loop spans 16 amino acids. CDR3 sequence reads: CASREDRGAIGNTIYF.

CDR3 sequence reads: CASSFWQTNYGYTF. The genes are TRBV12-3 or TRBV12-4 and TRBJ1-2. This CDR3 region has 14 residues.